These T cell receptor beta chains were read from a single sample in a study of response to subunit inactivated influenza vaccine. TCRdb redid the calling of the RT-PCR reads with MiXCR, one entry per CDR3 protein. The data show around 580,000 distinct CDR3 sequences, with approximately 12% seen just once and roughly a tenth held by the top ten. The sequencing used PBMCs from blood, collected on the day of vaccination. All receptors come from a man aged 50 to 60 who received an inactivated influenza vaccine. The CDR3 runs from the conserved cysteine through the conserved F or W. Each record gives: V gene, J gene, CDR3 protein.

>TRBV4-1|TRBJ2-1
CASSQAGAYNEQFF
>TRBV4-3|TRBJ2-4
CASSQGDSRDIQYF
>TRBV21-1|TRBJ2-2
CASSKGGPVPGTGELFF
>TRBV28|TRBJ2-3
CASSTYRGLSTDTQYF
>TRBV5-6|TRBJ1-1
CASSLGAGGQTEAFF
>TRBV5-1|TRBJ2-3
CASSSLGAEDTQYF
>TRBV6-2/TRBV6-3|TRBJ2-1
CASSFTRGTGVTITREGSYNEQFF
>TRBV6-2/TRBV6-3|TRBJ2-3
CASRSALGTDTQYF
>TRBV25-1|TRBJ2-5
CASSELRDRSQETQYF
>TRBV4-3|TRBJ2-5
CASSQAPGVIAETQYF
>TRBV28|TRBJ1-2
CASSLWTATNYGYTF
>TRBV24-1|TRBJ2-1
CATSDSLRGPGNEQFF
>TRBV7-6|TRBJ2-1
CASSPPGIEQFF
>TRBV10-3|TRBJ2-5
CAISDGQGMETQYF
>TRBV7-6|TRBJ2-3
CASSLQGLSTDTQYF
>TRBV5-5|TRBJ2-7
CASSWQGRRSSYEQYF
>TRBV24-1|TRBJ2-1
CATSDSRAGDSYNEQFF
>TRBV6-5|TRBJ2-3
CASSTTLGGGDTQYF
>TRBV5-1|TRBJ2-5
CASSLELTQETQYF
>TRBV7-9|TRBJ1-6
CASSLGSGDNSPLHF
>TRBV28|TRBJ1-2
CASTEPGTYGYTF
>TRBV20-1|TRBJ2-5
CSAPPTGETQYF
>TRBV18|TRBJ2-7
CASSPQSGTSEEQYF
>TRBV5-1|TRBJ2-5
CASSSAGSQETQYF
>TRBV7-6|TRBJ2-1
CASSLFEGSEQFF
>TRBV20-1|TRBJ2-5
CSAPSGGQETQYF
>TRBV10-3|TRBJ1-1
CAIRTTGTEAFF
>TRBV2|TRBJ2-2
CASSALGVVNTGELFF
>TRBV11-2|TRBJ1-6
CASSSRDRVQSPLHF
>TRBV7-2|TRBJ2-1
CASSLFREQFF
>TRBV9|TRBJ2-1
CASSKGQGYGSSYNEQFF
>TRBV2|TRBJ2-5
CASSASRTGTETQYF
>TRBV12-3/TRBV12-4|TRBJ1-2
CASKQTGVYGYTF
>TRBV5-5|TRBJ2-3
CASSAAGEFTDTQYF
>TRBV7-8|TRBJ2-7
CASSLPPSGNSYEQYF
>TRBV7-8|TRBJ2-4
CASSLGRIAKNIQYF
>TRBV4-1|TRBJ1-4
CASSQDAGAREKLFF
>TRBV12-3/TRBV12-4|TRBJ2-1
CASSSDIGGEQFF
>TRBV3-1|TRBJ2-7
CASSHRGGDHEQYF
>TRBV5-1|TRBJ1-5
CASSLEAGYQPQHF
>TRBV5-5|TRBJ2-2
CASSIQWAANTGELFF
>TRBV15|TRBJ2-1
CATSSDRGAYNEQFF
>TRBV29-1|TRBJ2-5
CSVEIRRPGETQYF
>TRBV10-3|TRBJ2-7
CAGSDIQGYEQYF
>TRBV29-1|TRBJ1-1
CSVAVMNTEAFF
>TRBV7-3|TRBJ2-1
CASSEGLALSYNEQFF
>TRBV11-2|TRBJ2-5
CASSLLTDLYKETQYF
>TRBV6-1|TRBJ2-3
CASSPISGRVADTQYF
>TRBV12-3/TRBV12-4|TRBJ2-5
CASSFRTPQETQYF
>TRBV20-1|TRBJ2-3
CSARDLIRTSITTDTQYF
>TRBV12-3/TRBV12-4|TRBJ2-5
CASSDRALGQETQYF
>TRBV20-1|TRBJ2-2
CSALRDPYTGELFF
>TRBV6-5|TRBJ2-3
CASSYLAGGTDTQYF
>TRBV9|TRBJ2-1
CASSPTAGRFNEQFF
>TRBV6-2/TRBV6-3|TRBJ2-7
CASRPLRGGYEQYF
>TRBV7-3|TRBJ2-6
CASSSRTSGANVLTF
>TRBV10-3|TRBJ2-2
CAAQGGIGTGELFF
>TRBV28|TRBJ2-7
CASSSSDTTSYEQYF